The present entry profiles one TCR beta chain with its context. No cognate antigen has been identified for it. No qualities accompany the bases; no much larger clone lies one base away. This entry belongs to a study of blood T cell repertoires in COVID-19 (dated by TCRdb to 2020 to 2022). Concerning the study at large: Samples covering the acute and convalescent phases of COVID-19 were provided by collaborators in the United States, Italy and Spain. The material from the prospective study consisted of cDNA or gDNA derived from T cells, B-cell-depleted T cells, or PBMCs. Subjects who had been exposed to COVID-19, were actively infected with it, or had recovered from it provided the deeply sampled blood TCRbeta repertoires that made up the dataset. The repertoires were released in a freely available public database intended as a resource for research on the immune response to SARS-CoV-2. Samples were obtained from the ongoing ImmuneRACE study (first 160 participants) and from some 1,300 subjects provided by 6 global collaborators. A de-identified subject ID, COVID-19 status, age in years and sex were almost always included in the sample metadata. Where available, HLA class I and class II types were obtained from metadata supplied by the sample provider rather than from assay-based typing.

TCRbeta CDR3 regions were amplified from genomic DNA by means of the immunoSEQ Assay, a bias-controlled multiplex PCR. On the authors' methods: Nucleated cell counts per sample were estimated from amplification of reference gene primers within the assay. Sequence reads were collapsed and filtered to measure the absolute abundance of every unique TCRbeta CDR3 rearrangement. Productive Simpson clonality was computed per sample as the square root of Simpson's diversity index over productive rearrangements. The source is immuneACCESS, and TCRdb retained only in-frame sequences with V and J called. Part of the clones is not carried over; for the studies checked, unresolved V genes explain less than half of this, and the remainder is unexplained. V and J calls and clone size are as listed in that table; D and trimming were resolved from the DNA. The sample contains 100,000 to 110,000 clones, about 77% of them found a single time. About 12% of the sample is held by the ten biggest clonotypes.

The CDR3 runs 17 amino acids, cysteine and phenylalanine included. The read is trimmed to its CDR3 DNA, 51 bases read in frame from base 1. V is pruned by 0 bases and J by 4 bases, leaving 9 bases of the junction without a gene match. CDR1 and CDR2 (SGHRS, YFSETQ) derive from the germline V gene. The collaborating institutions used their own protocols to collect whole blood in K2EDTA tubes. For TCRbeta analysis, collaborators shipped samples as frozen whole blood, isolated PBMCs, or DNA extracted from either of those sample types. The study at large found these results: Clinical and demographic metadata were provided uncurated, with the amount varying by source and participant.

The source of this sequence is a woman aged 70-85 years with acute or convalescent COVID-19. The chain is encoded by TRBV5-1 joined to TRBJ1-4; 7 central bases correspond to TRBD1. The sample taken for sequencing was peripheral blood. DNA sequence: TGCGCCAGCAGCTTGGCGCTGGGACAGACACTTAATGAAAAACTGTTTTTT. Its translation reads: CASSLALGQTLNEKLFF.